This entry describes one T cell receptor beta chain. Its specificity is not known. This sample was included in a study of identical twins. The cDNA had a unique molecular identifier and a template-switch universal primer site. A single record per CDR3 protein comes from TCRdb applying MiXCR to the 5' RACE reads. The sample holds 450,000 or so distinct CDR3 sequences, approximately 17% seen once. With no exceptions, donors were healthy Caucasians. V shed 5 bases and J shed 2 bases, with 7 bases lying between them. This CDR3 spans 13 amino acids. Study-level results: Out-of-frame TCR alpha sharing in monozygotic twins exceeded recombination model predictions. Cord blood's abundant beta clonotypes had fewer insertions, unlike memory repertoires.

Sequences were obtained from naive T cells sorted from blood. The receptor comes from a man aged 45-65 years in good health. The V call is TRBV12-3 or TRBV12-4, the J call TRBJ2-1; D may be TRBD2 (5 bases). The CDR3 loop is CASSASPYNEQFF. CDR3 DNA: TGTGCCAGCAGTGCTAGCCCCTACAATGAGCAGTTCTTC.